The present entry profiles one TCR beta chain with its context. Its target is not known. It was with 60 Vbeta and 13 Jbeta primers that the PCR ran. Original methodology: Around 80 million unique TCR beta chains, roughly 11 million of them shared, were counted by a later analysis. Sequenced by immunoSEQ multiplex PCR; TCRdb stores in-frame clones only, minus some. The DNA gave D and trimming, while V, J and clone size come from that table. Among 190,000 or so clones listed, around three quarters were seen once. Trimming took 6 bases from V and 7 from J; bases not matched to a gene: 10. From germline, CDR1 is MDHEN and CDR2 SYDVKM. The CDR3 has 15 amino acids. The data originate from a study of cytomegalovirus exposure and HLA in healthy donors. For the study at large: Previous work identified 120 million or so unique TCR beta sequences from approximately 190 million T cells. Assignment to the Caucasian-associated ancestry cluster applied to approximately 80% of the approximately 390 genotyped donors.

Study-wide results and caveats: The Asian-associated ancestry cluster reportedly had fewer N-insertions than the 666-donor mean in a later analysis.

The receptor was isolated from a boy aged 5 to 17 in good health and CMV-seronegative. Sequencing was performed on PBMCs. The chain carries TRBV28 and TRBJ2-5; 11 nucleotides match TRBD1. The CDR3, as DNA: TGTGCCAGCAGCAAAGGGACAGGGGGGAGGGCGACCCAGTACTTC. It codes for CASSKGTGGRATQYF.